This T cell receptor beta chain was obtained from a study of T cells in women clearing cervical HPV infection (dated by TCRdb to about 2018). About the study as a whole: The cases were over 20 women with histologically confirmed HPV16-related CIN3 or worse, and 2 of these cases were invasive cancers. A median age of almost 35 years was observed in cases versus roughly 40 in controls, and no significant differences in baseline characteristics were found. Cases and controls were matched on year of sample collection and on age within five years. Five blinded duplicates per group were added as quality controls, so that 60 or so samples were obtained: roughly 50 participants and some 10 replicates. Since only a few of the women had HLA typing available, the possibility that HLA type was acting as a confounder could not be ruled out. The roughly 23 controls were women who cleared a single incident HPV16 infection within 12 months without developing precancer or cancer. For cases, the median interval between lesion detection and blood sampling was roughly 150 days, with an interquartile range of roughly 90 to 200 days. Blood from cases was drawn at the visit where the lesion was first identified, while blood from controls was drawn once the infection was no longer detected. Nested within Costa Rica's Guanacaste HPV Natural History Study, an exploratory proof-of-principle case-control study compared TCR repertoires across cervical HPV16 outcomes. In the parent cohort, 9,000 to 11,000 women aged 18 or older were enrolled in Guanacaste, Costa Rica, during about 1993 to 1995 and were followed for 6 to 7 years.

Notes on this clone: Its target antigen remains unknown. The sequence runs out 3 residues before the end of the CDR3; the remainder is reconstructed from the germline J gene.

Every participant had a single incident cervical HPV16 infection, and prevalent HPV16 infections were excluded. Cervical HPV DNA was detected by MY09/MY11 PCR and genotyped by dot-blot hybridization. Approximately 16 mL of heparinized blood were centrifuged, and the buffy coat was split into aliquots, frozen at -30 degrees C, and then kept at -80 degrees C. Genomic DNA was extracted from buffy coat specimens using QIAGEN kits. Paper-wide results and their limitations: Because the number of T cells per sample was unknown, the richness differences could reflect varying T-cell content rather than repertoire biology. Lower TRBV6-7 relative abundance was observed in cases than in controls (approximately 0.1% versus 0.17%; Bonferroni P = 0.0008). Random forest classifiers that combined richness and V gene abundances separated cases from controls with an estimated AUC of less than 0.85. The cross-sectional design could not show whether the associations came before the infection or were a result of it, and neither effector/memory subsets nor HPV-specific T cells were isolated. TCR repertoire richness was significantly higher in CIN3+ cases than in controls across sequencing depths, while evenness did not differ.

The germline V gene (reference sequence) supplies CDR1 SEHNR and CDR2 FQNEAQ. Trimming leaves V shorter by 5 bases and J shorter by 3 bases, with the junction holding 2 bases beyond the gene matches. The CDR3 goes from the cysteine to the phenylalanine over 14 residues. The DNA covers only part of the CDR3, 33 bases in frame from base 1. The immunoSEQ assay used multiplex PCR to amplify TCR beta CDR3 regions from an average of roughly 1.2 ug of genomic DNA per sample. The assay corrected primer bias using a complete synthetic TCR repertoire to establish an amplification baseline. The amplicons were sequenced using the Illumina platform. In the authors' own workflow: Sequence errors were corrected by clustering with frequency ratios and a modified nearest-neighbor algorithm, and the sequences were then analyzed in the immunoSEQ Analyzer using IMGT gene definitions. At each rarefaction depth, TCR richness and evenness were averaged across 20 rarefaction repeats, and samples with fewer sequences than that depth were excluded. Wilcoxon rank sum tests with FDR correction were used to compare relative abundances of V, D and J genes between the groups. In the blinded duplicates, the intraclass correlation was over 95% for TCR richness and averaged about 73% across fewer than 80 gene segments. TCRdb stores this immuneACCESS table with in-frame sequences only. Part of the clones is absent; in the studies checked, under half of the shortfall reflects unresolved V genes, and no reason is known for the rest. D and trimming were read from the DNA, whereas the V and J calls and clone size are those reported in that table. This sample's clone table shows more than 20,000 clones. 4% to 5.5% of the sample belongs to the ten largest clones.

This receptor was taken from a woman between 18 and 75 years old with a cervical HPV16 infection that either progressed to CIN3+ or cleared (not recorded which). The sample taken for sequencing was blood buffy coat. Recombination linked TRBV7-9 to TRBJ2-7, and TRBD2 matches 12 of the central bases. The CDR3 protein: CASSPGLAGYEQYF. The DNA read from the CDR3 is TGTGCCAGCAGCCCGGGACTAGCGGGCTACGAG. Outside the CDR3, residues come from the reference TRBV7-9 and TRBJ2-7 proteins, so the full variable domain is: DTGVSQNPRHKITKRGQNVTFRCDPISEHNRLYWYRQTLGQGPEFLTYFQNEAQLEKSRLLSDRFSAERPKGSFSTLEIQRTEQGDSAMYLCASSPGLAGYEQYFGPGTRLTVT.